The entry below gives a single T cell receptor beta chain sequence along with its context. For the second PCR, which ran for about 7 to 12 cycles, a sample-barcoded 5' primer and a J-beta primer mix were used. MiXCR was run by TCRdb on the 5' RACE reads, yielding one entry per CDR3 protein. The table records 1.6 million or so distinct CDR3 sequences, 30% to 35% of them present only once. The record originates from a study of blood T cells in healthy people across ages. V dropped 0 bases and J dropped 4; count of bases not matched to a gene: 5. Germline CDR1 is DFQATT and CDR2 is SNEGSKA (reference sequence). The CDR3 length is 15 residues.

This receptor was identified in a woman aged 30 to 39 in good health. The chain carries TRBV20-1 and TRBJ2-7; 11 bases agree with TRBD2. The sequenced material came from blood. This chain's CDR3 is CSARDSRLAGYEQYF. DNA of the CDR3: TGCAGTGCTAGAGATTCGAGACTAGCGGGATACGAGCAGTACTTC.